The T cell receptor beta chain under discussion was sequenced for a study of blood T cell repertoires in COVID-19. Germline-derived CDR1 and CDR2 are MNHNS and SASEGT. The CDR3 extends over 17 amino acids. The ends lost 1 base at V and 5 bases at J; junction bases unmatched: 12. This clone was recorded a few times. Only in-frame clones appear in the TCRdb table, and some are missing; sequencing was by immunoSEQ multiplex PCR. Among 150,000 to 200,000 clones, 81% were seen once, and the ten largest hold about a tenth. The TCR sequence derives from a human donor in a cohort sampled during active COVID-19. Sequenced: peripheral blood. The genes are TRBV6-1 and TRBJ2-7; TRBD2 aligns across 9 bases. The CDR3 reads CASSEGGLAGWIHEQYF. Here the CDR3 DNA reads TGTGCCAGCAGTGAAGGAGGCCTAGCGGGGTGGATCCACGAGCAGTACTTC.